This T cell receptor (beta chain) was identified in a study of radiation and T cells in renal cell carcinoma. As to time point: baseline pretreatment blood. Regarding treatment: 15 Gy SBRT to primary tumor, nephrectomy 4 weeks later. Blood was sampled at baseline, 2 weeks and 4 weeks after SBRT. The patient's renal cell carcinoma had clear cell pathology. This clone showed up just a few times. Its antigen remains unknown. Study results and caveats: Baseline intratumoral clonotype presence is unknown without pretreatment biopsies. Top tumor clonotypes rose in blood 2 weeks post-radiation, then contracted.

There are 14 residues in the CDR3. The V and J ends lost 6 bases and 8 bases respectively, with 17 bases between them. The germline V gene has CDR1 MNHEY and CDR2 SMNVEV (reference sequence). Generated by immunoSEQ multiplex PCR, the TCRdb table keeps only in-frame clones and is missing some. The table includes roughly 120,000 clones, roughly 85% detected once. Material: blood, obtained from a patient whose treatment included radiotherapy and nephrectomy. The clonotype originates from a woman aged 60-75 years with renal cell carcinoma. The chain uses TRBV27 and TRBJ2-1; no definite D call. As DNA, the CDR3 is TGTGCCAGCAGCTCCGACTCTGCACGCTATGAGCAGTTCTTC. Translating it yields CASSSDSARYEQFF.